This T cell receptor (beta chain) was sequenced in a study of blood T cell repertoires in COVID-19. About the study: From T cells, B-cell-depleted T cells, or PBMCs came the material, which was cDNA or gDNA.

The V gene's germline CDR1 is SGDLS and CDR2 YYNGEE. This CDR3 comprises 14 residues. The V and J ends lost 0 bases and 3 bases respectively, with 7 bases between them. In the original analysis: Amplification with reference gene primers provided the estimates of nucleated cell counts. Libraries were prepared by immunoSEQ multiplex PCR; TCRdb keeps only in-frame clonotypes and omits some of them. V and J calls and clone size are as listed in that table; D and trimming were resolved from the DNA. Of roughly 290,000 clones listed, about 93% are singletons. The specimen was peripheral blood. V and J are TRBV9 and TRBJ1-5; the D gene is possibly TRBD1 (5 bases). The sequence was obtained from a woman in her thirties with COVID-19, enrolled during active disease. Here the CDR3 reads CASSVGDYNQPQHF. CDR3 nucleotides: TGTGCCAGCAGCGTAGGGGACTACAATCAGCCCCAGCATTTT.